This TCR beta chain was identified in a study of shared clonotypes between healthy human individuals. Concerning this clone itself: What it binds is not known.

Using immunoSEQ multiplex PCR, the repertoire was profiled, and TCRdb retains in-frame clones only, with some absent. The data show hundreds of thousands of clones, with 90% to 97% seen just once and 0.11% held by the top ten. CDR1 is ENHRY, CDR2 SYGVKD, per germline. This CDR3 contains 16 residues. The V and J ends lost 0 bases and 7 bases respectively, with 16 bases between them. Findings of the study overall: It was the few donors that limited the genetic and exposure-history diversity represented.

It was CD45RO-negative cells, positively selected for CCR7, that made up naive CD8 cells, with terminally differentiated effector memory CD45RA+ cells excluded. The source of this sequence is a woman in her twenties or thirties in good health. The chain uses TRBV10-3 and TRBJ2-4; no definite D call. Sequencing was carried out using naive CD8+ T cells sorted from blood. CDR3 sequence reads: CAISESMMTSRNIQYF. Written as DNA, the CDR3 is TGTGCCATCAGTGAGTCGATGATGACGAGCCGGAACATTCAGTACTTC.